The present entry profiles one T cell receptor beta chain with its context. The sample belongs to a study of cytomegalovirus exposure and HLA in healthy donors. Study-level background: For the approximately 400 genotyped donors, 75% to 90% fell within the Caucasian-associated ancestry cluster.

CDR3 length equals 15 residues. The V gene's germline CDR1 is MNHEY and CDR2 SVGAGI. The V segment lost 6 bases and the J segment 10 bases; nucleotides outside the gene matches: 10. Participants comprised healthy donors of bone marrow. This PCR relied on a set of 60 Vbeta primers and 13 Jbeta primers. Method: immunoSEQ multiplex PCR; TCRdb's copy keeps in-frame clones and lacks some. The data show 60,000 to 70,000 clones, 75% seen once. This receptor was taken from a man aged 55 to 69 in good health and CMV-seropositive. Sequences were obtained from PBMCs. This chain uses TRBV6-5 with TRBJ1-6; 9 bases agree with TRBD1. In DNA form, the CDR3 reads TGTGCCAGCAGGTTGGGACAGGGAGTCGGGTCACCCCTCCACTTT. Translating gives CASRLGQGVGSPLHF.